The clone carrying this TCR beta chain was detected many times. Trimming removed 1 base from V and 5 bases from J, with 12 bases in between. The CDR3 has 15 amino acids. Germline CDR1 reads SGHRS; CDR2 reads YFSETQ. These data are taken from a study of T cells in Graves' hyperthyroidism and ophthalmopathy. Study overall: Peripheral blood collection took place at initial diagnosis, before any treatment.

On the basis of clinical symptoms, serum thyroxine and TRAb, thyroid ultrasound and orbital computed tomography, diagnoses were made. The PBMCs were sourced from fresh peripheral blood (about 9.7 ml). Amplification of TCR beta CDR3 regions used RNA as the template. The TCR CDR3 was amplified in a first-round RT-PCR using the HTBI primer set. One entry per CDR3 protein results from TCRdb running MiXCR on the multiplex PCR reads. The sample lists 300,000 to 350,000 distinct CDR3 sequences, roughly 18% occurring once. Sequenced sample: blood. This receptor was taken from a woman aged 40 to 50 with Graves' ophthalmopathy. This chain connects TRBV5-1 to TRBJ2-2; no firm D call. The CDR3 DNA reads as TGCGCCAGCAGCTTGACAGCACCCAGGACCGGGGAGCTGTTTTTT. Translated, it gives CASSLTAPRTGELFF.